This TCR beta chain is from a study of CD8 T cells in ankylosing spondylitis. Study-level points and caveats: According to the report, clones linked to the disease were significantly enriched in matched synovial fluid samples taken from ankylosing spondylitis patients. In ankylosing spondylitis blood, a motif of roughly eight highly homologous TCR beta variants appeared characteristic. Clones that were linked to disease were CD8+ and were relatively rare in peripheral blood.

The germline V gene has CDR1 MNHNS and CDR2 SASEGT. CDR3 length: 16 amino acids. V was clipped by 4 bases and J by 12 bases; unmatched bases: 16. Each TCR beta library was made by quantitative 5'-RACE that incorporated molecular barcodes. TCRdb re-derived calls from the 5' RACE reads in MiXCR, one entry per CDR3 protein. The data hold about 450,000 distinct CDR3 sequences, with roughly 26% observed a single time. Regarding this clonotype: The antigen is not known.

The rearrangement uses TRBV6-1 and TRBJ2-7; 12 bases fit TRBD2. Sequences were obtained from blood, either unsorted or a sorted T cell fraction (not recorded which). The clonotype comes from a male donor with ankylosing spondylitis. The CDR3, as DNA: TGTGCCAGCAGTGGCTTGCCCGGGACTAGCGGGTCCCCCTGGTACTTC. Its protein product is CASSGLPGTSGSPWYF.